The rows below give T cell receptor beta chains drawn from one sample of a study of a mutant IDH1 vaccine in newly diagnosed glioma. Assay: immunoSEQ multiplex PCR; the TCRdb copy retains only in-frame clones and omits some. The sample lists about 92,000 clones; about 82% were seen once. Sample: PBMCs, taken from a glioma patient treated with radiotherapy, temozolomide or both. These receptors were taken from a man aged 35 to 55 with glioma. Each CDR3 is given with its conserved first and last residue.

CDR3 protein: CASSSWVAGTDGNTIYF; J gene: TRBJ1-3; V gene: TRBV5-1
CDR3 protein: CATGQGPQETQYF; J gene: TRBJ2-5; V gene: TRBV15
CDR3 protein: CASSLKIGNEQYF; J gene: TRBJ2-7; V gene: TRBV4-3
CDR3 protein: CASSFFLQDRGRANEQFF; J gene: TRBJ2-1; V gene: TRBV28
CDR3 protein: CASKATGYNEQFF; J gene: TRBJ2-1; V gene: TRBV19
CDR3 protein: CASGQPSTDTQYF; J gene: TRBJ2-3; V gene: TRBV10-1
CDR3 protein: CASTWAPQTNYEQYF; J gene: TRBJ2-7; V gene: TRBV6-6
CDR3 protein: CASSQEPGVGTDTQYF; J gene: TRBJ2-3; V gene: TRBV4-3
CDR3 protein: CAISESRQGHQPQHF; J gene: TRBJ1-5; V gene: TRBV10-3
CDR3 protein: CASSDDREEIGAFF; J gene: TRBJ1-1; V gene: TRBV4-1
CDR3 protein: CASSGGIWTGIYGYTF; J gene: TRBJ1-2; V gene: TRBV28
CDR3 protein: CASSLTGAGEAFF; J gene: TRBJ1-1; V gene: TRBV6-5
CDR3 protein: CASSSTPGPYGYTF; J gene: TRBJ1-2; V gene: TRBV7-3
CDR3 protein: CASRRDFGSNQPQHF; J gene: TRBJ1-5; V gene: TRBV6-5
CDR3 protein: CASSLGLISGNTIYF; J gene: TRBJ1-3; V gene: TRBV7-6
CDR3 protein: CASIPPGRGTDTQYF; J gene: TRBJ2-3; V gene: TRBV7-6
CDR3 protein: CATRDYGYTF; J gene: TRBJ1-2; V gene: TRBV6-5
CDR3 protein: CAISEDPYNEQFF; J gene: TRBJ2-1; V gene: TRBV10-3